Detailed here is one T cell receptor (beta chain). The antigen remains unidentified. The data derive from a study of vaccination effects on CD4 cells after COVID-19. Germline V gene data show CDR1 as SGHKS and CDR2 as YYEKEE (reference sequence). The length of the CDR3 is 13 residues. Trimming took 4 bases from V and 6 from J; bases not matched to a gene: 6. Subsequent to 10 days of culture, CD4+ T cells were isolated. Each participant was administered two doses of either the BNT162b2 or the mRNA-1273 vaccine. Some clones are missing from TCRdb's copy, which holds only in-frame ones; the method was immunoSEQ multiplex PCR. This sample yields tens of thousands of clones, of which roughly 73% are seen a single time; roughly 2.1% belongs to the top ten.

Here the sequenced sample was CD4+ T cells from PBMCs cultured without peptide, taken after COVID-19 vaccination. The J gene is TRBJ2-7, the V gene TRBV5-5; 8 nucleotides align to TRBD1. The TCR was taken from a human donor who received a COVID-19 vaccine. CDR3 coding DNA: TGTGCCAGCAGCACGGACAGGGCTCGCGAGCAGTACGTC. This codes for CASSTDRAREQYV.